These T cell receptor beta chains were read from a single sample in a study of identical twins' blood T cells. TCRdb called the 5' RACE reads again in MiXCR, with one record for every CDR3 protein. The top ten hold 6.1% of the sample, which has roughly 380,000 distinct CDR3 sequences, roughly 31% seen once. The sample was PBMCs. The receptors shown here come from a woman between 18 and 55 years old in good health. CDR3s include the opening cysteine and the closing phenylalanine or tryptophan. D genes are given only for firm matches. Clone size is shown for a subset of rows, as once, few, many or a class of expanded clone.

>TRBV5-1|TRBJ2-3|-|11|-
CASSLANTQYF
TGCGCCAGCAGCCTTGCGAATACGCAGTATTTT
>TRBV24-1|TRBJ2-3|few|14|-
CATSDPARTDTQYF
TGTGCCACCAGTGATCCGGCCCGCACAGATACGCAGTATTTT
>TRBV14|TRBJ2-3|-|16|TRBD2
CASSQMTSGGADTQYF
TGTGCCAGCAGCCAAATGACTAGCGGGGGGGCAGATACGCAGTATTTT
>TRBV5-1|TRBJ1-6|-|15|-
CASSLEPGDSLPLHF
TGCGCCAGCAGCTTGGAGCCAGGGGACTCCTTACCCCTCCACTTT
>TRBV5-1|TRBJ2-3|few|13|-
CASSSSRFSTQYF
TGCGCCAGCAGCTCCTCCCGCTTTTCTACGCAGTATTTT
>TRBV12-3/TRBV12-4|TRBJ2-3|-|16|-
CASSLGQRASTDTQYF
TGTGCCAGCAGTTTAGGACAGCGGGCTTCCACAGATACGCAGTATTTT
>TRBV11-2|TRBJ1-4|-|13|-
CASSFSGKEKLFF
TGTGCCAGCAGCTTTTCGGGAAAGGAAAAACTGTTTTTT
>TRBV19|TRBJ2-2|-|13|TRBD1
CATGDVDTGELFF
TGTGCTACAGGGGATGTCGACACCGGGGAGCTGTTTTTT
>TRBV5-1|TRBJ1-1|-|15|TRBD1
CASSSGQAKGTEAFF
TGCGCCAGTAGCTCAGGACAGGCGAAGGGCACTGAAGCTTTCTTT
>TRBV2|TRBJ2-1|few|17|TRBD2
CASTSSGTHHSYNEQFF
TGTGCCAGCACCTCTAGCGGGACTCACCACTCCTACAATGAGCAGTTCTTC
>TRBV20-1|TRBJ2-7|few|16|TRBD2
CSASPRTSGSVYEQYF
TGCAGTGCTAGCCCCCGGACTAGCGGGAGTGTCTACGAGCAGTACTTC
>TRBV3-1|TRBJ1-4|-|12|-
CASSLRDEKLFF
TGTGCCAGCAGTCTAAGAGATGAAAAACTGTTTTTT
>TRBV12-3/TRBV12-4|TRBJ2-1|many|14|-
CASSLVQGKNEQFF
TGTGCCAGCAGTTTAGTACAGGGAAAAAATGAGCAGTTCTTC
>TRBV20-1|TRBJ1-1|-|13|-
CSIPHRRNTEAFF
TGCAGTATCCCCCACAGGCGGAACACTGAAGCTTTCTTT
>TRBV10-3|TRBJ1-4|-|14|-
CANSEGRTHEKLFF
TGTGCCAACAGTGAAGGGCGGACTCATGAAAAACTGTTTTTT
>TRBV4-3|TRBJ1-1|once|14|-
CASSPRTRNTEAFF
TGCGCCAGCAGCCCCAGGACCAGGAACACTGAAGCTTTCTTT
>TRBV5-6|TRBJ1-1|many|16|TRBD1
CASSLEVRGRDTEAFF
TGTGCCAGCAGCTTGGAGGTCAGGGGGCGAGACACTGAAGCTTTCTTT
>TRBV20-1|TRBJ1-2|-|13|TRBD1
CSASPGQYYGYTF
TGCAGTGCTAGTCCGGGACAGTACTATGGCTACACCTTC
>TRBV7-9|TRBJ2-2|few|10|-
CASNDGELFF
TGTGCCAGCAACGACGGGGAGCTGTTTTTT
>TRBV20-1|TRBJ1-2|few|13|-
CSARGATNYGYTF
TGCAGTGCTAGAGGGGCTACTAACTATGGCTACACCTTC
>TRBV20-1|TRBJ2-5|few|16|-
CSARDLGSLRGETQYF
TGCAGTGCTAGAGATTTAGGCAGCCTCAGAGGGGAGACCCAGTACTTC
>TRBV3-1|TRBJ1-2|few|17|TRBD1
CASSQARDRPRDYGYTF
TGTGCCAGCAGCCAAGCCCGGGACAGACCTAGAGACTATGGCTACACCTTC
>TRBV6-5|TRBJ1-3|-|15|-
CASSYGASSGNTIYF
TGTGCCAGCAGTTACGGAGCTTCCTCTGGAAACACCATATATTTT
>TRBV27|TRBJ1-2|-|14|TRBD1
CASSFVGRGPGYTF
TGTGCCAGCAGTTTTGTTGGCAGGGGGCCTGGCTACACCTTC
>TRBV6-2/TRBV6-3|TRBJ1-1|few|15|-
CASSNSLTGNTEAFF
TGTGCCAGCAGTAATTCCTTGACAGGGAACACTGAAGCTTTCTTT
>TRBV29-1|TRBJ2-1|-|17|TRBD2
CSVGLAGGPRSYNEQFF
TGCAGCGTGGGACTAGCGGGGGGGCCGCGGTCCTACAATGAGCAGTTCTTC
>TRBV29-1|TRBJ2-1|-|13|-
CSVRRPSYNEQFF
TGCAGCGTCCGACGGCCTTCCTACAATGAGCAGTTCTTC
>TRBV7-2|TRBJ2-1|few|13|-
CASSLSINNEQFF
TGTGCCAGCAGCTTAAGCATCAACAATGAGCAGTTCTTC
>TRBV9|TRBJ2-3|few|16|TRBD1
CASSAPTGLREDTQYF
TGTGCCAGCAGCGCACCGACAGGGTTGCGAGAAGATACGCAGTATTTT
>TRBV19|TRBJ1-1|-|14|TRBD1
CASSPGQGVPEAFF
TGTGCCAGTAGCCCAGGACAGGGGGTACCTGAAGCTTTCTTT
>TRBV4-3|TRBJ2-7|few|16|-
CASSQDLGSAPYEQYF
TGCGCCAGCAGCCAAGATCTTGGTAGCGCCCCCTACGAGCAGTACTTC
>TRBV21-1|TRBJ1-3|many|14|-
CASSKGCSGNTIYF
TGTGCCAGCAGCAAAGGCTGCTCTGGAAACACCATATATTTT
>TRBV2|TRBJ1-1|-|14|TRBD1
CASKSDRVIAEAFF
TGTGCCAGCAAATCCGACAGGGTAATCGCTGAAGCTTTCTTT
>TRBV29-1|TRBJ2-4|many|14|TRBD2
CSVVAGRTPNIQYF
TGCAGCGTTGTAGCGGGGCGAACCCCAAACATTCAGTACTTC
>TRBV6-1|TRBJ2-7|many|15|-
CASSEAAESSYEQYF
TGTGCCAGCAGTGAAGCAGCCGAGAGCTCCTACGAGCAGTACTTC
>TRBV7-2|TRBJ2-7|-|14|-
CASSYHSSSYEQYF
TGTGCCAGCAGCTATCACAGTTCTTCCTACGAGCAGTACTTC
>TRBV9|TRBJ1-1|few|16|-
CASSATGMVSRTEAFF
TGTGCCAGCAGCGCTACAGGGATGGTTTCTCGGACTGAAGCTTTCTTT
>TRBV7-6|TRBJ2-1|-|16|TRBD2
CASSPFGLAESDEQFF
TGTGCCAGCAGCCCTTTCGGACTAGCGGAATCCGATGAGCAGTTCTTC
>TRBV5-1|TRBJ1-5|few|15|-
CASSLAGGVNQPQHF
TGCGCCAGCAGCTTGGCGGGGGGCGTGAATCAGCCCCAGCATTTT
>TRBV18|TRBJ1-2|-|15|-
CASSPGGVAKDGYTF
TGTGCCAGCTCACCCGGAGGGGTTGCTAAGGATGGCTACACCTTC
>TRBV5-1|TRBJ2-7|few|13|-
CASSPDASYEQYF
TGCGCCAGCAGCCCGGACGCCTCCTACGAGCAGTACTTC
>TRBV3-1|TRBJ1-1|-|13|-
CASTLYQNTEAFF
TGTGCCAGCACCCTATATCAGAACACTGAAGCTTTCTTT
>TRBV20-1|TRBJ2-7|-|14|TRBD2
CSATLAGVVHEQYF
TGCAGTGCAACGCTAGCGGGAGTAGTCCACGAGCAGTACTTC
>TRBV4-3|TRBJ1-1|few|16|-
CASSQDVGGTGTEAFF
TGCGCCAGCAGCCAAGATGTAGGGGGGACGGGCACTGAAGCTTTCTTT
>TRBV20-1|TRBJ2-1|-|13|TRBD2
CSATQAGLNEQFF
TGCAGTGCTACCCAAGCGGGGCTCAATGAGCAGTTCTTC
>TRBV9|TRBJ2-1|once|15|-
CASSVVGSSYNKRFF
TGTGCCAGCAGCGTAGTCGGGAGCTCCTACAATAAGCGGTTCTTC
>TRBV11-2|TRBJ2-3|many|18|TRBD1
CASSPLPRQGASTDTQYF
TGTGCCAGCAGCCCGTTGCCCCGACAGGGGGCATCGACAGATACGCAGTATTTT
>TRBV6-5|TRBJ1-5|-|10|-
CASNPQPQHF
TGTGCCAGCAATCCTCAGCCCCAGCATTTT